The next 2 T cell receptor beta chains were all read from a single sample in a study of T cells in Graves' hyperthyroidism and ophthalmopathy. TCR beta CDR3 regions were amplified from RNA. Primed by the HTBI set, a first-round RT-PCR was run on the TCR CDR3. MiXCR, applied by TCRdb to the multiplex PCR reads, yields one record per CDR3 protein. Of nearly 600,000 distinct CDR3 sequences in the sample, approximately 15% were seen once. Sequencing was performed on blood. These receptors came from a woman under 30 with Graves' ophthalmopathy.

The chain employs TRBV24-1 and TRBJ2-4; TRBD2 matches 13 bases. After removal of 3 bases from V and 8 bases from J, the junction contained 9 bases not matched to a gene. Looked up from germline, CDR1 is KGHDR and CDR2 is SFDVKD. The length of the CDR3 is 17 residues. The CDR3 loop is CATSDTSGRARDDIQYF. The CDR3 DNA reads as TGTGCCACCAGTGATACTAGCGGGAGGGCCAGGGATGACATTCAGTACTTC.

This clonotype was counted only a few times. The V call is TRBV27, the J call TRBJ1-1; TRBD1 aligns across 7 bases. V was pared by 5 bases and J by 6 bases, with 6 bases of the junction left unmatched. This CDR3 has 13 amino acids. Germline lookup yields CDR1 MNHEY and CDR2 SMNVEV (reference sequence). The CDR3 DNA reads as TGTGCCAGCAGTGGAACAGGGGTAGCTGAAGCTTTCTTT. Its translation is CASSGTGVAEAFF.